A selection of T cell receptor beta chains follows, all from one sample in a study of human T cells and chemical hapten exposure. TCRdb re-analysed the RACE reads in MiXCR, keeping a single row per CDR3 protein. Of over 100,000 distinct CDR3 sequences detected, 11% appear once; the ten largest clones hold under 2.5%. This material consisted of whole blood, taken in connection with sensitization to the hapten diphenylcyclopropenone (DPC). The receptors here all came from a woman between 50 and 59 years old with alopecia areata. Some clones in this sample may be carry-over from other donors' samples. Each CDR3 is given with its conserved first and last residue. Fields, in order: J gene, clone size, V gene, D gene, CDR3 protein, CDR3 DNA. The D gene is left open where the match is weak. Size is omitted from some rows. Given values are once, few, many or a class for expanded clones.

TRBJ2-7,few,TRBV29-1,.,CSVVPKSNEQYF,TGCAGCGTTGTCCCTAAATCCAACGAGCAGTACTTC
TRBJ2-7,many,TRBV4-3,TRBD2,CASSLTSFSEQYF,TGCGCCAGCAGCCTGACTAGCTTCTCCGAGCAGTACTTC
TRBJ1-1,many,TRBV20-1,.,CSATTGSHTEAFF,TGCAGTGCTACGACAGGTTCTCACACTGAAGCTTTCTTT
TRBJ2-3,many,TRBV28,TRBD1,CASSQGEDTQYF,TGTGCCAGCAGCCAGGGGGAAGATACGCAGTATTTT
TRBJ1-6,.,TRBV2,TRBD1,CASSIQGNNSPLHF,TGTGCCAGCAGTATACAGGGGAACAATTCACCCCTCCACTTT
TRBJ2-3,.,TRBV20-1,TRBD2,CSADGTSGIGTDTQYF,TGCAGTGCCGACGGGACTAGCGGGATCGGCACAGATACGCAGTATTTT
TRBJ2-7,many,TRBV20-1,.,CSARLTDEQYF,TGCAGTGCTCGATTGACAGACGAGCAGTACTTC
TRBJ2-1,few,TRBV28,.,CASRPPGWVNEQFF,TGTGCCAGCAGGCCCCCGGGCTGGGTGAATGAGCAGTTCTTC
TRBJ1-6,.,TRBV5-1,TRBD1,CASSLVLDRSNSPLHF,TGCGCCAGCAGCTTGGTCTTGGACAGGTCTAATTCACCCCTCCACTTT
TRBJ2-4,few,TRBV7-2,TRBD2,CASSSLRALGTSRTNIQYF,TGTGCCAGCAGCAGCCTTCGAGCGCTCGGGACTAGCCGGACAAACATTCAGTACTTC
TRBJ1-2,few,TRBV20-1,.,CSARRTGGYTF,TGCAGTGCCCGGCGAACGGGCGGCTACACCTTC
TRBJ1-2,few,TRBV6-2/TRBV6-3,.,CASSPGTAIKDYGYTF,TGTGCCAGCAGTCCTGGGACGGCCATAAAGGACTATGGCTACACCTTC
TRBJ2-3,.,TRBV7-2,.,CASSLQPTDTQYF,TGTGCCAGCAGCTTACAGCCCACAGATACGCAGTATTTT
TRBJ2-2,.,TRBV7-8,.,CASEEGPNTGELFF,TGTGCCAGCGAAGAGGGACCTAACACCGGGGAGCTGTTTTTT
TRBJ2-3,.,TRBV5-1,TRBD2,CASSLASGGRTDTQYF,TGCGCCAGCAGCTTGGCGAGCGGGGGCCGCACAGATACGCAGTATTTT
TRBJ2-3,.,TRBV2,TRBD2,CASRGWRGAELSTDTQYF,TGTGCCAGCAGGGGCTGGCGGGGGGCGGAACTTAGCACAGATACGCAGTATTTT
TRBJ2-5,many,TRBV5-1,.,CASSRGAAIQETQYF,TGCGCCAGCAGCCGGGGTGCGGCCATCCAGGAGACCCAGTACTTC
TRBJ2-3,once,TRBV6-6,.,CASSYQGRFSTDTQYF,TGTGCCAGCAGTTATCAAGGACGGTTTAGCACAGATACGCAGTATTTT
TRBJ1-2,.,TRBV3-1,.,CASSQDGRGFYGYTF,TGTGCCAGCAGCCAAGATGGCAGGGGATTCTATGGCTACACCTTC
TRBJ2-7,.,TRBV12-3/TRBV12-4,TRBD1,CASSLNRGSYEQYF,TGTGCCAGCAGTTTAAACAGGGGGTCCTACGAGCAGTACTTC
TRBJ2-5,.,TRBV29-1,.,CSVEVLVGETQYF,TGCAGCGTTGAAGTTCTCGTCGGAGAGACCCAGTACTTC
TRBJ2-7,.,TRBV29-1,TRBD2,CSVSRGTAAYEQYF,TGCAGCGTTTCGCGGGGGACCGCCGCCTACGAGCAGTACTTC
TRBJ2-3,.,TRBV20-1,.,CSAPRGGWDKADTQYF,TGCAGTGCTCCAAGAGGAGGTTGGGATAAAGCAGATACGCAGTATTTT
TRBJ2-7,.,TRBV3-2,.,CASSQVRDRRYEQYF,TGTGCCAGCAGCCAAGTTAGGGACAGACGTTACGAGCAGTACTTC
TRBJ2-7,many,TRBV6-5,TRBD1,CASSYSGQGYEQYF,TGTGCCAGCAGTTACTCCGGACAGGGGTACGAGCAGTACTTC
TRBJ2-1,few,TRBV3-1,TRBD2,CASSPQGLAGGYNEQFF,TGTGCCAGCAGCCCTCAGGGACTAGCGGGGGGTTACAATGAGCAGTTCTTC
TRBJ1-4,few,TRBV6-1,.,CASRGMGLFF,TGTGCCAGCAGGGGGATGGGGCTGTTTTTT
TRBJ1-6,few,TRBV20-1,.,CSASNPPGATYNSPLHF,TGCAGTGCTAGTAATCCCCCAGGGGCCACCTATAATTCACCCCTCCACTTT